The entry that follows covers one T cell receptor beta chain sequence. V was clipped by 6 bases and J by 0 bases, with 9 bases between them. This CDR3 is built from 15 residues. The germline CDR1 and CDR2 sequences are SEHNR and FQNEAQ (reference sequence). This entry is derived from a study of control samples from healthy donors and cancer patients. Method: immunoSEQ multiplex PCR; TCRdb's copy keeps in-frame clones and lacks some. The table has fewer than 65,000 clones, about 80% seen once. The receptor was isolated from a man in his 70s in good health. What was sequenced was blood. The rearrangement joins TRBV7-9 to TRBJ2-6; D is undetermined. The CDR3 region is CASSLTSSGANVLTF. CDR3 sequence (DNA): TGTGCCAGCAGTTTAACGTCCTCTGGGGCCAACGTCCTGACTTTC.